This TCR beta chain originates from a study of T cell repertoires in cytomegalovirus infection. About the research overall: Indicated by public TCR beta signatures were CMV infection and matching HLA type.

One entry per CDR3 protein results from TCRdb running MiXCR on the reads. The sample has about 460,000 distinct CDR3 sequences; about 10% are singletons. In this sample, this clonotype turned up many times. V was trimmed by 4 bases and J by 0 bases, leaving 10 bases between them. The germline V gene has CDR1 LGHNA and CDR2 YNFKEQ. The CDR3 loop spans 15 amino acids. V gene TRBV4-2 combines with J gene TRBJ2-4; D not certain. The specimen sequenced was PBMCs. The sequence was collected from a human donor in good health (CMV status not recorded). Some clones in this sample may be carry-over from other donors' samples. The chain's CDR3 is CASSPQQAAKNIQYF. CDR3 nucleotides: TGTGCCAGCAGCCCGCAGCAGGCAGCCAAAAACATTCAGTACTTC.